Below, 7 T cell receptor beta chains from the same sample are listed, as sequenced in a study of T cells after posttransplantation cyclophosphamide (TCRdb year 2016). Preparation of the library involved the immunoSEQ multiplex PCR assay. TCRdb holds this immuneACCESS table with in-frame rearrangements only. Some clones are missing; in checked studies, unresolved V genes explain under half, and the rest has no known cause. The sample profile shows some 47,000 clones; 86% of them were found once. The ten largest clones take up over 2.5% of the sample. The sample was PBMCs. These receptor sequences come from a man younger than 40 with a blood cancer, CMV-positive, and with a related stem cell donor.

The rearrangement uses TRBV5-8 and TRBJ2-7; D uncertain. CDR3 length: 11 residues. Germline CDR1 SGHTS, CDR2 YDEGEE. V lost 0 bases to trimming and J lost 9 bases, with 7 bases between them. The CDR3 sequence: CASSLANVQYF. The CDR3 nucleotides are TGTGCCAGCAGCTTGGCCAATGTGCAGTACTTC.

The table lists this clone with a few counts. The chain employs TRBV18 and TRBJ2-1, with no clear D. The germline V gene encodes CDR1 KGHSH and CDR2 LQKENI. V lost 4 bases and J lost 5, with 12 bases in between. The CDR3 spans 14 residues. DNA of the CDR3: TGTGCCAGCTCACGGCAGGCCAGCAACAATGAGCAGTTCTTC. This sequence encodes CASSRQASNNEQFF.

This clone was seen a few times. The chain has TRBV7-8 and TRBJ1-3; 7 positions match TRBD1. The CDR3 spans 16 residues. V lost 2 bases, J lost 2 bases, and 6 bases stayed unmatched. In germline, CDR1 is SGHVS, CDR2 FQNEAQ. The CDR3 spells CASSLQQGSAGNTIYF. DNA for the CDR3: TGTGCCAGCAGCTTACAACAGGGGTCAGCTGGAAACACCATATATTTT.

The V and J genes are TRBV30 and TRBJ2-5; 8 nucleotides align to TRBD2. CDR1 and CDR2 (germline): GTSNPN, SVGIG (reference sequence). The V gene end was trimmed by 2 bases and the J gene end by 5 bases; junction bases not matched to a gene: 7. The CDR3 is made up of 14 amino acids. The CDR3: CAWSLSGTGETQYF. CDR3 DNA sequence: TGTGCCTGGAGTCTTAGCGGGACGGGGGAGACCCAGTACTTC.

The chain couples TRBV11-2 to TRBJ1-6, with 7 nucleotides matching TRBD1. Germline CDR1 is SGHAT and CDR2 is FQNNGV. J gave up 7 bases and V 1 base, and 1 base lay outside the gene matches. CDR3 length equals 14 residues. The CDR3 is CASSLVDRNSPLHF. The CDR3 DNA sequence: TGTGCCAGCAGCTTAGTGGACAGGAATTCACCCCTCCACTTT.

The chain joins TRBV9 to TRBJ2-2; D is unclear. V gave up 0 bases and J gave up 4 bases, with 4 bases separating them. Germline V CDR1 and CDR2: SGDLS, YYNGEE. The CDR3 is 13 residues long. CDR3 sequence: CASSVGITGELFF. Written as DNA, the CDR3 is TGTGCCAGCAGCGTAGGTATCACCGGGGAGCTGTTTTTT.

In this sample, this clone turned up once. The chain combines TRBV11-2 with TRBJ1-2; D not certain. Germline loops: CDR1 SGHAT, CDR2 FQNNGV. The CDR3 covers 13 residues. Trimming pared 8 bases from V and 3 bases from J, leaving 13 bases between. CDR3 bases: TGTGCCAGCCGGATGGACTTTGACTATGGCTACACCTTC. Translation gives CASRMDFDYGYTF.